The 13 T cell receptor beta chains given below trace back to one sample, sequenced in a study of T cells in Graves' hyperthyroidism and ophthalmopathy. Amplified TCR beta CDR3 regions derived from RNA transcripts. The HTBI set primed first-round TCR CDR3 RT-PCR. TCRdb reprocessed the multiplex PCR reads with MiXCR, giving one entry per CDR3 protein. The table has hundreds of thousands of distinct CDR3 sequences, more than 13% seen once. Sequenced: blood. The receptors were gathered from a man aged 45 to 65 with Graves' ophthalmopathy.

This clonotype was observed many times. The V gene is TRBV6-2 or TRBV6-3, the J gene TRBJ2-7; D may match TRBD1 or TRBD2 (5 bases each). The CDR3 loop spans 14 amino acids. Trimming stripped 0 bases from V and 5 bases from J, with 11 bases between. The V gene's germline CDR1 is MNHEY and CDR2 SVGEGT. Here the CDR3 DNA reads TGTGCCAGCAGTTACTCTTCGGGGCCGGACGAGCAGTACTTC. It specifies CASSYSSGPDEQYF.

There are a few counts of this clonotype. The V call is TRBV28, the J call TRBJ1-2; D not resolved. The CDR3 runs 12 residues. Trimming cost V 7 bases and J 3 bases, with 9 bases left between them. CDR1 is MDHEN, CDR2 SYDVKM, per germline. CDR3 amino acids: CASKTTDYGYTF. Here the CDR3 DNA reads TGTGCCAGCAAAACCACGGACTATGGCTACACCTTC.

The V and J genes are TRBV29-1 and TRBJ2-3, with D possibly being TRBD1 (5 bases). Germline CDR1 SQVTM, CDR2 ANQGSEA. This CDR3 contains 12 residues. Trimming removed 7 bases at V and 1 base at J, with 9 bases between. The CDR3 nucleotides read TGCAGCGGGGGCTTGGGCACAGATACGCAGTATTTT. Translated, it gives CSGGLGTDTQYF.

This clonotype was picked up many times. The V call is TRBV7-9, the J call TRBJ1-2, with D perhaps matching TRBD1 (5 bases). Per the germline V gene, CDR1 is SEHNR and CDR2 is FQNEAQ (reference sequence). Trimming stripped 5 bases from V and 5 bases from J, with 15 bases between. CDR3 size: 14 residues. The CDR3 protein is CASSKDLGVYGYTF. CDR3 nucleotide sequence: TGTGCCAGCAGCAAGGACCTGGGGGTGTATGGCTACACCTTC.

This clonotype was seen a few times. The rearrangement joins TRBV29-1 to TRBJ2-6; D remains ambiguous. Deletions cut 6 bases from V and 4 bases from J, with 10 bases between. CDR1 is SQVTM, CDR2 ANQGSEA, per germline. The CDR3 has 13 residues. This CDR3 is CSVRHAGANVLTF. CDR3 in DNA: TGCAGCGTGCGACATGCAGGGGCCAACGTCCTGACTTTC.

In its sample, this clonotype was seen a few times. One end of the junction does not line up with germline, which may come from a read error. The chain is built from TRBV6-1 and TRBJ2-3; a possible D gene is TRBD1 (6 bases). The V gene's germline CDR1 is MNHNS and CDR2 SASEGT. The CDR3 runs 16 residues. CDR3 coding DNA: TGTGCCGGCAGCGAACTCCGGGACACTTACACAGATACGCAGTATTTT. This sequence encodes CAGSELRDTYTDTQYF.

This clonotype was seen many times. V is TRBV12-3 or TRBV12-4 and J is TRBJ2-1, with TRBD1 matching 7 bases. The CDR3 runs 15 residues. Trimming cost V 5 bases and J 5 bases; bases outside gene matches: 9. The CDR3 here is CASSAQGGRDNEQFF. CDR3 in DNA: TGTGCCAGCAGTGCCCAAGGGGGCCGGGACAATGAGCAGTTCTTC.

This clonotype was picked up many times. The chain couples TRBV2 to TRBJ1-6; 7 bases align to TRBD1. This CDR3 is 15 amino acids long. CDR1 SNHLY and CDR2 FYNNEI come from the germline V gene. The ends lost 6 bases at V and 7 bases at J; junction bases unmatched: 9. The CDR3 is CASSHEDRINSPLHF. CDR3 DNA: TGTGCCAGCAGCCATGAGGACAGGATAAATTCACCCCTCCACTTT.

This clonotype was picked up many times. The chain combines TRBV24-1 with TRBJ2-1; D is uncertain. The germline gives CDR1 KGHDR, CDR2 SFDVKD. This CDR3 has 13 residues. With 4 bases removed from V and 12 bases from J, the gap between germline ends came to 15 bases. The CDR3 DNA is TGTGCCACCAGTGAGGGCCAGCCCAACTTGCAGTTCTTC. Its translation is CATSEGQPNLQFF.

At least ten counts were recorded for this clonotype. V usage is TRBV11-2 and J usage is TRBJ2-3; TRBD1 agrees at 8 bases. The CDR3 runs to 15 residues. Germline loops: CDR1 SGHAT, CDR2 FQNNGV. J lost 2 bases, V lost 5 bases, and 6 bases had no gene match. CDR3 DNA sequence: TGTGCCAGCAGCCGAGGGACAGGCCTCACAGATACGCAGTATTTT. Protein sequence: CASSRGTGLTDTQYF.

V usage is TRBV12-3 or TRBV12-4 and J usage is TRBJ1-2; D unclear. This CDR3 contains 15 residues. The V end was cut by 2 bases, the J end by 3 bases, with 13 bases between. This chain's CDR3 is CASSLYLTQDYGYTF. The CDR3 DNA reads TGTGCCAGCAGTTTATACTTAACTCAAGACTATGGCTACACCTTC.

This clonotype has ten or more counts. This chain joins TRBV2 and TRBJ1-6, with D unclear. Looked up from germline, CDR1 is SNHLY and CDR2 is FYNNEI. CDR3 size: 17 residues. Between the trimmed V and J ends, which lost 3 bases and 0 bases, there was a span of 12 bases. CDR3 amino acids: CASSDIDRSSYNSPLHF. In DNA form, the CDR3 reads TGTGCCAGCAGTGATATTGACCGGAGCTCCTATAATTCACCCCTCCACTTT.

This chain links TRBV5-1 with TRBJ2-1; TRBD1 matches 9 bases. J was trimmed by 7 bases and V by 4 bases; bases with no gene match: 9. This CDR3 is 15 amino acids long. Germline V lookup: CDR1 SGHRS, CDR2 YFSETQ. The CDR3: CASSRTGQGGNEQFF. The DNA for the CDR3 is TGCGCCAGCAGCCGGACGGGACAGGGTGGTAATGAGCAGTTCTTC.